The clone carrying this T cell receptor (beta chain) was seen a handful of times. The antigen remains unidentified. The ends were cut back, 1 base at V and 14 bases at J, with 6 bases in the middle. Germline loops: CDR1 SEHNR, CDR2 FQNEAQ (reference sequence). The CDR3 is 11 amino acids. A sample-barcoded 5' primer and a J-beta primer mix were used in a second PCR of roughly 6 to 11 cycles. TCRdb ran MiXCR on the 5' RACE reads and lists one entry per CDR3 protein. The profile covers about 1 million distinct CDR3 sequences, with around 45% appearing a single time and under 20% taken by the ten largest. The sample belongs to a study of blood T cells in healthy people across ages. Findings of the study overall: With age, beta diversity per million T cells declined roughly linearly, significantly by 35 to 40. In long-lived donors, naive CD4+ cell counts and diversity exceeded those of aged donors.

This receptor was identified in a woman in her sixties in good health. Sequencing was carried out using blood. V is TRBV7-9 and J is TRBJ1-6; D unclear. The CDR3 reads CASSLDTSLHF. CDR3 DNA sequence: TGTGCCAGCAGCTTAGACACCTCCCTCCACTTT.